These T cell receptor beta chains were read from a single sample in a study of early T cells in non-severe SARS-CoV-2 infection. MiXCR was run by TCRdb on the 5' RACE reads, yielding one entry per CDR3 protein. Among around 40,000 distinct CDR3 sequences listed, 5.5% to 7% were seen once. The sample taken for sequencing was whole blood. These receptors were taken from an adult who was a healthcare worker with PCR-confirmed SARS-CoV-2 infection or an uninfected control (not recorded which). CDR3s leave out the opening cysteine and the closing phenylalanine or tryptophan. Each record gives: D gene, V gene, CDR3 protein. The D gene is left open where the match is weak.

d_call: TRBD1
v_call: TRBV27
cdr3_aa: ASRDRVGTDTQY

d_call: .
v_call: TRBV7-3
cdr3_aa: ASSLMTEETQY

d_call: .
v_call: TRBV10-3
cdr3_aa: AISESDAEGDTQY

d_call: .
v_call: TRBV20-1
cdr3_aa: SARVLQGDTQPQH

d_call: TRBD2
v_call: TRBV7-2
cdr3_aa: ASSLAASGPSEQY

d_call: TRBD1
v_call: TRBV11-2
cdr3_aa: ASSKTGTGVSEQY

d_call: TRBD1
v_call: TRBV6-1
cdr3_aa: ASMGTGTYEQY

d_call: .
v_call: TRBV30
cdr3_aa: AWGHGTGQQGEAF

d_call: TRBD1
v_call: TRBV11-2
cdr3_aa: ASSLRYRGSYEQY

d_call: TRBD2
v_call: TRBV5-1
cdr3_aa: ASSGAGGYNEQF

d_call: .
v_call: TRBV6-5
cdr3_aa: ASIGTDTYNEQF

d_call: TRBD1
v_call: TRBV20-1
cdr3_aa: SATSPGQGNSPLH

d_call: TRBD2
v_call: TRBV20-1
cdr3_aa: SARYASGTYEQY

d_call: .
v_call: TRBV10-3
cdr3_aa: AISESRTRGYNEQF

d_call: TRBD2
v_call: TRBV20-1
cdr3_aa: SALVLAGSNEQY

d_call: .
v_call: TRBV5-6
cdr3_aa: ASSVGTNEVTDTQY

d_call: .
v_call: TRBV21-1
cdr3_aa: ASSKVPGGRNIQY

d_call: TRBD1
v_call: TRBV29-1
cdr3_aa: SVTGGTGELF

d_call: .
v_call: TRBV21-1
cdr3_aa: ASRTGGGFERESSGANVLT

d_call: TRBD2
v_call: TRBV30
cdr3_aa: AWSRLATNTGELF

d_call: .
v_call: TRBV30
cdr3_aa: ASNRVGTEAF

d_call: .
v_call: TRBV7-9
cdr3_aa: ASSSSGGWGQETQY

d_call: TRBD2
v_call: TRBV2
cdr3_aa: ASRHTVAGGPRYEQY

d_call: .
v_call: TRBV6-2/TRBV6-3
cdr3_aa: ASSYFRENTEAF

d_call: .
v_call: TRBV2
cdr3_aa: ASSVGLGYT

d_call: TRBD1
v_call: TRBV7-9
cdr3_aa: ASSQGQPYEQY

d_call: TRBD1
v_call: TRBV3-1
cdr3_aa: ASSRIQGFDYGYT

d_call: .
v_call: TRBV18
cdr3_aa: ASSPLSKEDTEAF

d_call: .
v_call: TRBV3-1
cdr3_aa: ASSLRQNTEAF

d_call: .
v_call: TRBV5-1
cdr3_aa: ASSLGGSGNTIY

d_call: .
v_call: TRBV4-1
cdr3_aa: ASSQSDGTNPTEQF

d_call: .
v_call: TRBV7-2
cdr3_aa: ASSLGLLGRPGAETQY

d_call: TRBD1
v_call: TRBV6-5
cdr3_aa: ASRIDRVNTEAF

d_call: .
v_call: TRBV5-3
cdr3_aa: ARSNLVGQFVSGANVLT

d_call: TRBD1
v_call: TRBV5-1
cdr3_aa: ASSPGTGAYGYT

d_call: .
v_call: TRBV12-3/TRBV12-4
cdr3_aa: ASSLSLARDIQY

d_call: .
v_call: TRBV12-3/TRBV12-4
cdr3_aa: ASSFGDLLKPQH

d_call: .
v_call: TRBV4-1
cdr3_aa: ASSQELLANQPQH

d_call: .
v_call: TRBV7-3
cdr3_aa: ASSPVGGTYEQY

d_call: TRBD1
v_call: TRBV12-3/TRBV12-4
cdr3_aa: ASSPSDRGKYNEQF

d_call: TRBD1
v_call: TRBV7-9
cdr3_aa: ASSLGTGSGIQY

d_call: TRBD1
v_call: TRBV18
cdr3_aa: ASSHGQGARLF

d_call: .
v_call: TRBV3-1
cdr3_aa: ASSQVTSHEQF

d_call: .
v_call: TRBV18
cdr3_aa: ASSPLEADTQY

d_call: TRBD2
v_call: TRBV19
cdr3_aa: ASCCSGRGYEQF

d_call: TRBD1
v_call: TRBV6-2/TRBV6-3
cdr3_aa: ASSLGTGAHYEQY

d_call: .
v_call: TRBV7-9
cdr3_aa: ASSFSGKSNEQF

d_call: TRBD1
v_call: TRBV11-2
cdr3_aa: ASSPTGRQGPSNQPQH

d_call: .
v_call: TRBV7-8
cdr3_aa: ASSFGPVRDEQY

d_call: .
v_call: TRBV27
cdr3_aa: ASSFKPSGANVLT

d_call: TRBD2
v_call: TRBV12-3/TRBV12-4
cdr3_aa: ASTFSGSPYEQY

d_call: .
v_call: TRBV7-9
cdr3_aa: ASTFVLPGQQF

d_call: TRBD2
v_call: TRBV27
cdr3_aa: ASSFSSSLAGLATGELF

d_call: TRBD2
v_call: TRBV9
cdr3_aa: ASSVEAGEDTQY

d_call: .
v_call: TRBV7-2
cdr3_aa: ASSRESTGSMNTEAF

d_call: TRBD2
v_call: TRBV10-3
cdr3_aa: AISEKFPGLAGGPVADTQY

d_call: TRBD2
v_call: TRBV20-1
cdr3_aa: SAPGGATNEQF

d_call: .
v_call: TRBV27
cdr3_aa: ASTGQVGSPLH

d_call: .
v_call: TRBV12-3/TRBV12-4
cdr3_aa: ASSFPSYNSPLH